This T cell receptor beta chain was obtained from a study of human thymus T cells. The donors were infants in Finland with congenital heart defects, otherwise immunologically healthy. Turning to this clone: Its antigen is currently unknown.

The method was immunoSEQ multiplex PCR; TCRdb's version includes in-frame clones alone and lacks a portion of them. Among about 60,000 clones listed, approximately 95% were seen once. General study findings and limits: Thymic and blood repertoires seemed to show skewed V and J gene use.

This CDR3 is 14 amino acids long. With 4 bases removed from V and 7 bases from J, the gap between germline ends came to 14 bases. CDR1 LGHNA and CDR2 YNFKEQ come from the germline V gene. The sequenced sample consisted of blood. This chain links TRBV4-2 with TRBJ2-1; D is undetermined. The clonotype was recovered from a boy less than two years old with a congenital heart defect but otherwise immunologically healthy. CDR3 sequence reads: CASSRTVLENEQFF. Written as DNA, the CDR3 is TGTGCCAGCAGCCGTACGGTCTTAGAAAATGAGCAGTTCTTC.